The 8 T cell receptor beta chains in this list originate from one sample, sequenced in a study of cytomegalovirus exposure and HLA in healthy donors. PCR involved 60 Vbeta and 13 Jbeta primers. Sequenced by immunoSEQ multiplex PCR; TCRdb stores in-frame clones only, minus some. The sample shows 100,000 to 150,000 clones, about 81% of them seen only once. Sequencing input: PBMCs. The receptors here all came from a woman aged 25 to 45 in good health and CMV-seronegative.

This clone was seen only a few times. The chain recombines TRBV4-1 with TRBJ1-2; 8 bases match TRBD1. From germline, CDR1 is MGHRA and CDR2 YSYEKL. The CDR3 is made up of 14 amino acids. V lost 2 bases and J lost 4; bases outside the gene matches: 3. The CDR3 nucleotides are TGCGCCAGCAGCCAACGTGACAGGGGCTATGGCTACACCTTC. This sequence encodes CASSQRDRGYGYTF.

The CDR3 spells CASSSPHKIRSNQPQHF. The CDR3 coding sequence is TGCGCCAGCAGCTCTCCGCACAAGATTCGTAGCAATCAGCCCCAGCATTTT. V and J are TRBV5-1 and TRBJ1-5; no reliable D call. V shed 3 bases and J shed 0 bases, with 16 bases lying between them. The CDR3 has 17 residues. The germline CDR1 and CDR2 sequences are SGHRS and YFSETQ.

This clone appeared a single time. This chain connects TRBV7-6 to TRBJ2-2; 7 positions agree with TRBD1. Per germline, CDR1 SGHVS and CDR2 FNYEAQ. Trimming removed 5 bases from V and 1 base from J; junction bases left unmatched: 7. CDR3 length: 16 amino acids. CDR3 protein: CASSNHRGWNTGELFF. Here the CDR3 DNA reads TGTGCCAGCAGCAACCACAGGGGCTGGAACACCGGGGAGCTGTTTTTT.

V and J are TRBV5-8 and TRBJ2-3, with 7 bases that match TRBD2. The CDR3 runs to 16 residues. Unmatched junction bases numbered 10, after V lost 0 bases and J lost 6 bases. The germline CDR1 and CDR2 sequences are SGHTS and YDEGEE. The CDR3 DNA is TGTGCCAGCAGCTTGGTGACAGCCGGAGCGGGGGATACGCAGTATTTT. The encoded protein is CASSLVTAGAGDTQYF.

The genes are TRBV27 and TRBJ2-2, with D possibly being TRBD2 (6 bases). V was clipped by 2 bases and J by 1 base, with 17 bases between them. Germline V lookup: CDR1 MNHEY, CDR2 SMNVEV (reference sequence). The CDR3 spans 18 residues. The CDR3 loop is CASSLKAGGGRNTGELFF. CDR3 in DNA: TGTGCCAGCAGTTTAAAGGCTGGGGGAGGACGGAACACCGGGGAGCTGTTTTTT.

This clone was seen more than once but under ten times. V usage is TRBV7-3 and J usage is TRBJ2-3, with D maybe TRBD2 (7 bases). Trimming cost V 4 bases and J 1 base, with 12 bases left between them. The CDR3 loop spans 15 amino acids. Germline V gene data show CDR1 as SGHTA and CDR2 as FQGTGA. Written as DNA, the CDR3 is TGTGCCAGCAGCTCAATCGGGGGGCGCACAGATACGCAGTATTTT. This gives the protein CASSSIGGRTDTQYF.

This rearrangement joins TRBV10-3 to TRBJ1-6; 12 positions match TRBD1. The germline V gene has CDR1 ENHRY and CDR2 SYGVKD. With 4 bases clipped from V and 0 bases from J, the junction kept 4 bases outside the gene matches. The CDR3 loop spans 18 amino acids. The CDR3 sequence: CAISAAGQGASYNSPLHF. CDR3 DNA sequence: TGTGCCATCAGTGCCGCGGGACAGGGGGCCTCCTATAATTCACCCCTCCACTTT.

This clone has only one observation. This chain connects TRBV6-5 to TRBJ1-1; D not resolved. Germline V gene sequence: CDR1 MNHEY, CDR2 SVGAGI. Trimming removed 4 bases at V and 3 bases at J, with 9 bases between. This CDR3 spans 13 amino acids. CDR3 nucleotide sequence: TGTGCCAGCAGTTCTTTGTCCTACACTGAAGCTTTCTTT. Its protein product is CASSSLSYTEAFF.